This T cell receptor (beta chain) came from a study of CD8+CD57+ T cells in acquired aplastic anemia (dated by TCRdb to the late 2010s). Some background on the complete study: On average, sorted CD4+ and CD8+ cells yielded 2.5 to 3.5 ug of extracted DNA, with a range of roughly 0.18 to 30 ug. Overall study results and their limits: Although twenty-nine CD8+ CDR3 sequences were shared by patients and controls, these sequences appeared highly expressed in patients and within the immunodominant clones of patients. Patients and healthy controls showed no significant difference in CD8+ Simpson's diversity (P=0.060).

TCR repertoires of sorted CD4+ and CD8+ blood T cells from severe aplastic anemia patients and healthy subjects were deep-sequenced in the study. Ficoll-Paque density gradient centrifugation was used to isolate peripheral blood mononuclear cells. Before DNA extraction, CD4+ and CD8+ T cells were sorted with FACS or magnetic beads. Turning to this clonotype: Its antigen target is currently unknown. The record has no base qualities; no much larger clone is one base away.

Reading the germline V gene gives CDR1 ENHRY and CDR2 SYGVKD. V is shortened by 2 bases, J by 6 bases, and the region joining them spans 12 bases. Its CDR3 holds 14 amino acids, cysteine through phenylalanine. Only CDR3 DNA remains: 42 bases, in frame from the first base. Genomic DNA served as template for TCR beta VDJ combination and CDR3 sequence profiling. TCR repertoire sequencing was run on an Illumina HiSeq 2000. The authors' analysis ran thus. TRBV/TRBJ rearrangement plots, CDR3 size and DJ length profiles, and Simpson's diversity index were used to assess repertoires. The most abundant DNA sequence in the deep sequencing data was defined as the immunodominant clone. CDR3 amino acid sequences were checked for sharing between subjects and were compared against published repertoires and the VDJdb database. TCRdb cleaned the public reads at Q25 with fastp, built clones with MiXCR and kept in-frame beta chains. Each entry merges the rows of one CDR3 protein and shows their most common DNA and genes. TCRdb assigned the V and J calls; the authors' analysis was not used. For this sample the table gives a few hundred thousand distinct CDR3 sequences, of which roughly three fifths were detected only once. The ten largest clones add up to 8% of the sample.

This TCR derives from a human donor with severe aplastic anemia or a healthy control (not recorded which). The V gene is TRBV10-3 and the J gene is TRBJ2-3; TRBD1 could be the D gene, as 6 bases match. Input material: sorted CD4+, CD8+, or CD8+CD57+ T cells (not recorded which) from PBMCs. The DNA reads TGTGCCATCAGTGAGGGCAGGGGAGCTGATACGCAGTATTTT. This gives the protein CAISEGRGADTQYF.